This record covers a single T cell receptor (beta chain). Deletions cut 0 bases from V and 3 bases from J, with 22 bases between. Germline V CDR1 and CDR2: SGHTS, YDEGEE. The CDR3 length is 18 residues. The protocol was immunoSEQ multiplex PCR, while the TCRdb copy is restricted to in-frame clones and leaves out a portion. Of roughly 120,000 clones in the sample, 85% to 95% are singletons; the top ten hold 1.7%. This sample was included in a study of control samples from healthy donors and cancer patients. The chain links TRBV5-8 to TRBJ2-7, with D maybe TRBD1 (6 bases). Material for sequencing was PBMCs. The receptor was isolated from a man aged 50 to 60 with head and neck cancer. The CDR3 here is CASSLGTDQFPYGYEQYF. CDR3 in DNA: TGTGCCAGCAGCTTGGGGACAGATCAGTTCCCATACGGCTACGAGCAGTACTTC. The complete variable domain, with remaining parts taken from reference TRBV5-8 and TRBJ2-7, reads EAGVTQSPTHLIKTRGQQATLRCSPISGHTSVYWYQQALGLGLQFLLWYDEGEERNRGNFPPRFSGRQFPNYSSELNVNALELEDSALYLCASSLGTDQFPYGYEQYFGPGTRLTVT.